This T cell receptor beta chain was found in a study of blood T cell repertoires in COVID-19. In the study overall: Donors of Cohort 3 who recovered were those that had two negative PCRs, clearance, or symptom resolution.

Original analysis: Quantification of nucleated cells was approximated via reference gene primer amplification. The table came from immunoSEQ multiplex PCR; TCRdb's copy has only in-frame clones and leaves some out. V and J calls and clone size are as listed in that table; D and trimming were resolved from the DNA. The sample holds 400,000 or so clones, about 87% seen once. This clone was recorded a few times. The CDR3 extends over 15 amino acids. Enrollees, roughly 18 to 90 years old, lived in 24 US areas. The sample comprised PBMCs or T cells enriched from blood (not recorded which). The chain carries TRBV1 and TRBJ2-2; TRBD2 is the table's D call and was not checked against the DNA. TRBV1 is reported as a pseudogene. This sequence was found in a man in his forties in a cohort exposed to, infected with or recovered from COVID-19 (not recorded which). The CDR3 nucleotides are TGCACCAGCAGCCCTAGCGGGAGGGCCCATGGGGAGCTGTTTTTT. Its protein is CTSSPSGRAHGELFF.